This entry lists 17 T cell receptor beta chains sequenced from one sample in a study of shared clonotypes between healthy human individuals. Sequencing was performed with immunoSEQ multiplex PCR; in TCRdb, only in-frame clones are kept and a portion is missing. Seen here are 2 million to 2.5 million clones, about nine tenths observed once, and the top ten hold approximately 0.41%. Sequenced material: naive CD4+ T cells from PBMCs. Subset noted: CD45RA+ positively selected. The receptor source for this set is a man aged 18-30 years in good health. Some clones in this sample may be carry-over from other donors' samples.

The rearrangement joins TRBV6-7 to TRBJ1-4; D ambiguous. TRBV6-7 is filed as an ORF, its function uncertain. The CDR3 runs to 15 residues. The germline V and J ends were trimmed by 2 bases and 2 bases, with 9 bases remaining between them. The CDR3 coding sequence is TGTGCCAGCAGTTACCCCAGAGCGACTAATGAAAAACTGTTTTTT. This codes for CASSYPRATNEKLFF.

This clone was seen just once. The V call is TRBV30, the J call TRBJ1-4, with D possibly TRBD1 on 5 matching bases. V lost 0 bases, J lost 6 bases, and 11 bases lay in between. CDR1 is GTSNPN, CDR2 SVGIG, per germline (reference sequence). The CDR3 is 14 residues long. CDR3 in DNA: TGTGCCTGGAGTGTTGGTGGGGGACATGAAAAACTGTTTTTT. Translating gives CAWSVGGGHEKLFF.

This chain links TRBV30 with TRBJ2-7; no clear D gene. Trimming took 0 bases from V and 5 from J, leaving 5 bases between them. The germline gives CDR1 GTSNPN, CDR2 SVGIG (reference sequence). CDR3 length: 11 amino acids. The CDR3 region has the DNA TGTGCCTGGAGTGTATATCACGAGCAGTACTTC. Its translation is CAWSVYHEQYF.

The rearrangement joins TRBV7-3 to TRBJ2-7; 12 positions agree with TRBD2. CDR1 is SGHTA, CDR2 FQGTGA, per germline. The V gene end was trimmed by 5 bases and the J gene end by 7 bases; junction bases not matched to a gene: 12. This CDR3 spans 16 amino acids. In nucleotides, the CDR3 is TGTGCCAGCAGCCCCTCTTGGACTAGCGGGATAGGGGAGCAGTACTTC. Translation: CASSPSWTSGIGEQYF.

J is TRBJ1-1 and V is TRBV15; D gene uncertain. Trimming shortened V by 0 bases and J by 10 bases, and 12 bases separated the two germline ends. This CDR3 spans 13 amino acids. Germline V gene sequence: CDR1 LNHNV, CDR2 YYDKDF (reference sequence). The CDR3: CATSRDLEGAAFF. The CDR3 DNA reads as TGTGCCACCAGCAGAGATTTGGAGGGCGCAGCTTTCTTT.

The V gene is TRBV27, the J gene TRBJ1-3; 11 bases map to TRBD1. V shed 6 bases and J 7 bases; nucleotides not matched to a gene: 5. Germline CDR1 MNHEY, CDR2 SMNVEV (reference sequence). The CDR3 extends over 14 amino acids. The CDR3 nucleotides read TGTGCCAGCAGGGGTTGGGACAGGGGGAACACCATATATTTT. Its protein is CASRGWDRGNTIYF.

The J gene is TRBJ2-7, the V gene TRBV28, with a weak D call TRBD1 (6 bases). The germline V gene has CDR1 MDHEN and CDR2 SYDVKM. Trimming pared 6 bases from V and 5 bases from J, leaving 17 bases between. This CDR3 contains 14 residues. The CDR3 loop is CASSLGGPPNEQYF. CDR3 DNA: TGTGCCAGCAGCCTAGGGGGTCCCCCCAACGAGCAGTACTTC.

The V call is TRBV7-9, the J call TRBJ2-5, with D tentatively TRBD1 (6 bases). Trimming removed 5 bases at V and 1 base at J, with 14 bases between. Germline loops: CDR1 SEHNR, CDR2 FQNEAQ (reference sequence). The CDR3 is 15 residues long. CDR3 in amino acids: CASSLRDMTQETQYF. The CDR3 coding sequence is TGTGCCAGCAGCCTCCGGGACATGACCCAAGAGACCCAGTACTTC.

V usage is TRBV28 and J usage is TRBJ1-1; D is perhaps TRBD1 (5 bases). V was clipped by 5 bases and J by 5 bases, with 21 bases between them. The CDR3 has 16 amino acids. CDR1 is MDHEN and CDR2 is SYDVKM in the germline V gene. The CDR3 is CASSPGGAVVRTEAFF. The CDR3 coding sequence is TGTGCCAGCAGTCCTGGTGGGGCCGTTGTGAGGACTGAAGCTTTCTTT.

This sequence joins TRBV9 and TRBJ2-3, with TRBD2 identical over 8 bases. The V and J ends lost 3 bases and 2 bases, in that order; junction bases with no gene match: 11. The CDR3 loop spans 17 amino acids. Germline V gives CDR1 SGDLS, CDR2 YYNGEE. Written as DNA, the CDR3 is TGTGCCAGCAGCGCCCGAGACAGCGGGAGCCACACAGATACGCAGTATTTT. It encodes CASSARDSGSHTDTQYF. The full variable domain, completed using reference TRBV9 and TRBJ2-3, is DSGVTQTPKHLITATGQRVTLRCSPRSGDLSVYWYQQSLDQGLQFLIQYYNGEERAKGNILERFSAQQFPDLHSELNLSSLELGDSALYFCASSARDSGSHTDTQYFGPGTRLTVL.

The chain uses TRBV19 and TRBJ2-3, with 9 bases that match TRBD2. The CDR3 extends over 15 amino acids. Germline loops: CDR1 LNHDA, CDR2 SQIVND (reference sequence). J was trimmed by 3 bases and V by 6 bases; bases with no gene match: 7. The CDR3 spells CASRRRLAETDTQYF. The CDR3 DNA reads as TGTGCCAGTAGACGTCGACTAGCGGAGACAGATACGCAGTATTTT.

The V and J genes are TRBV7-9 and TRBJ2-7, with 11 bases fitting TRBD2. The ends lost 8 bases at V and 3 bases at J; junction bases unmatched: 3. This CDR3 comprises 13 residues. CDR1 is SEHNR and CDR2 is FQNEAQ in the germline V gene (reference sequence). CDR3 protein: CASRLAGSYEQYF. The CDR3 DNA reads as TGTGCCAGCCGACTAGCGGGAAGCTACGAGCAGTACTTC.

Worth noting for this clone: The sample holds other DNA sequences that translate to the same CDR3. V gene TRBV5-1 combines with J gene TRBJ1-1; a weak D match, TRBD1 (5 bases). Germline V gene sequence: CDR1 SGHRS, CDR2 YFSETQ. This CDR3 is built from 15 residues. V gave up 1 base and J gave up 4 bases, with 14 bases separating them. The DNA for the CDR3 is TGCGCCAGCAGCTTGCGTGCGGGTGGGGGCACTGAAGCTTTCTTT. Amino acids: CASSLRAGGGTEAFF. Complete variable domain (other parts from reference TRBV5-1 and TRBJ1-1): KAGVTQTPRYLIKTRGQQVTLSCSPISGHRSVSWYQQTPGQGLQFLFEYFSETQRNKGNFPGRFSGRQFSNSRSEMNVSTLELGDSALYLCASSLRAGGGTEAFFGQGTRLTVV.

This sequence joins TRBV11-3 and TRBJ2-7; TRBD1 agrees at 8 bases. J was trimmed by 5 bases and V by 3 bases; bases with no gene match: 9. The length of the CDR3 is 15 residues. Germline CDR1 is SGHNT and CDR2 is YENEEA. The chain's CDR3 is CASSFGQGAVHEQYF. CDR3 coding DNA: TGTGCCAGCAGCTTTGGGCAGGGGGCAGTCCACGAGCAGTACTTC.

As to this clone: In the same sample, other DNA sequences code for this CDR3. The gene calls are TRBV30 and TRBJ1-3; D ambiguous. This CDR3 region has 13 residues. The germline CDR1 and CDR2 sequences are GTSNPN and SVGIG (reference sequence). The V end was cut by 0 bases, the J end by 3 bases, with 6 bases between. This chain's CDR3 is CAWSVSVGNTIYF. The CDR3 coding sequence is TGTGCCTGGAGTGTATCGGTTGGAAACACCATATATTTT.

The chain links TRBV28 to TRBJ2-5; the D call may be TRBD1 or TRBD2 (5 bases each). The CDR3 runs 13 residues. V lost 7 bases, J lost 5 bases, and 14 bases lay in between. Germline assignment: CDR1 MDHEN and CDR2 SYDVKM. The CDR3 is CASTLRDVETQYF. CDR3 nucleotides: TGTGCCAGCACCCTGAGGGACGTGGAGACCCAGTACTTC.

The chain combines TRBV9 with TRBJ2-5, with 13 bases that match TRBD2. Germline-derived CDR1 and CDR2 are SGDLS and YYNGEE. The CDR3 covers 15 residues. J was trimmed by 2 bases and V by 3 bases; bases with no gene match: 1. CDR3 in DNA: TGTGCCAGCAGCGGGACTAGCGGGAGTCAAGAGACCCAGTACTTC. Its translation is CASSGTSGSQETQYF.